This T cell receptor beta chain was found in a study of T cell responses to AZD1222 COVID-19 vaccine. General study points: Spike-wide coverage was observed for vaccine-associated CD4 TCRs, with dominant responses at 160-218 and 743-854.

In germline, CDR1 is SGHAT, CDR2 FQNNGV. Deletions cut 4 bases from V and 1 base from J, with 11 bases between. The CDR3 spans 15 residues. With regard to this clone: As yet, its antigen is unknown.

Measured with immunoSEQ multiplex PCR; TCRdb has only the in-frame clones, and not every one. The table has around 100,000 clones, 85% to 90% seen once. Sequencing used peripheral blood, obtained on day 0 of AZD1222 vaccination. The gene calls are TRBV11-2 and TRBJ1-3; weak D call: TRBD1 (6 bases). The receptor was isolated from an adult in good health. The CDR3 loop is CASSSGQISGNTIYF. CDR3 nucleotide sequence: TGTGCCAGCAGCTCCGGACAGATTTCTGGAAACACCATATATTTT.